Here is one T cell receptor (beta chain) with its context. Original methodology: Cell counts per sample came from amplifying reference gene primers. The protocol was immunoSEQ multiplex PCR, while the TCRdb copy is restricted to in-frame clones and leaves out a portion. The V and J calls and clone size come from that table; D and trimming were worked out from the DNA. The profile covers around 250,000 clones, with roughly 86% appearing a single time and about 1.6% taken by the ten largest. This sample was included in a study of blood T cell repertoires in COVID-19. For the study at large: There were acute and convalescent COVID-19 samples, and they came from the United States, Italy and Spain.

The V segment lost 5 bases and the J segment 6 bases; nucleotides outside the gene matches: 4. The CDR3 consists of 14 residues. Germline CDR1 reads SGHTA; CDR2 reads FQGTGA. The TCR was taken from a woman aged 60-75 years who had recovered from COVID-19. Source material: peripheral blood. V and J are TRBV7-3 and TRBJ2-2; TRBD1 aligns across 9 bases. In nucleotides, the CDR3 is TGTGCCAGCAGCCCCAACAGGGGGCCCGGGGAGCTGTTTTTT. Translated: CASSPNRGPGELFF.